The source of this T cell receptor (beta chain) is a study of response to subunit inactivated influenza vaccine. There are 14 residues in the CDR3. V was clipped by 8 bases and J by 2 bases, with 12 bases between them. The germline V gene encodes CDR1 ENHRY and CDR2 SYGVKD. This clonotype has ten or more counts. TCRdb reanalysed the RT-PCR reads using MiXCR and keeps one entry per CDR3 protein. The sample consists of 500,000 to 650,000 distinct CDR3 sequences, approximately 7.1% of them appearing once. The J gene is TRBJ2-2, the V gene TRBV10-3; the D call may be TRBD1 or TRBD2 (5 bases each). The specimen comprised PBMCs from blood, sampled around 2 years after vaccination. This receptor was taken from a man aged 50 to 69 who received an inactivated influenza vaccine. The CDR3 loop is CAIRQGVNTGELFF. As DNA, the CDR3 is TGTGCCATCCGTCAGGGAGTTAACACCGGGGAGCTGTTTTTT.